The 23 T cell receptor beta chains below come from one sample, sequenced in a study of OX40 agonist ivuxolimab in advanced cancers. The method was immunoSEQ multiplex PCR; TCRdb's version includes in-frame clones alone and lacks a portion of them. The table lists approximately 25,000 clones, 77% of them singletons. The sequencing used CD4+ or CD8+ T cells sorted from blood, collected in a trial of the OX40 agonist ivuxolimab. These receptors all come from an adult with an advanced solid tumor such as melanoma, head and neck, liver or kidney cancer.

CDR3 protein: CASSLAGTGNSPLHF. CDR3 nucleotide sequence: TGCGCCAGCAGCTTGGCTGGGACAGGGAATTCACCCCTCCACTTT. The chain has TRBV5-1 and TRBJ1-6, with 9 positions matching TRBD1. The CDR3 sequence is 15 residues long. Germline trimming cut 0 bases from V and 7 bases from J; bases unmatched to any gene: 2. Germline CDR1 SGHRS, CDR2 YFSETQ.

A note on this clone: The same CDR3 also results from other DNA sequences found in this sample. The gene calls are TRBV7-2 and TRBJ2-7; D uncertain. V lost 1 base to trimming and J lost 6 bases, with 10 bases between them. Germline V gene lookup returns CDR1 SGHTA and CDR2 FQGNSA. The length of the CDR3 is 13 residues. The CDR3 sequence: CASSLGSWLEQYF. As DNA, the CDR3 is TGTGCCAGCAGCTTAGGGAGTTGGCTCGAGCAGTACTTC.

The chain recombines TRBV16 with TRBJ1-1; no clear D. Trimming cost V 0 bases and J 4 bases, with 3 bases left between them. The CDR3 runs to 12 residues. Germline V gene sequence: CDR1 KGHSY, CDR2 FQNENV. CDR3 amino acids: CASSQSGTEAFF. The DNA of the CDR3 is TGTGCCAGCAGCCAATCAGGCACTGAAGCTTTCTTT.

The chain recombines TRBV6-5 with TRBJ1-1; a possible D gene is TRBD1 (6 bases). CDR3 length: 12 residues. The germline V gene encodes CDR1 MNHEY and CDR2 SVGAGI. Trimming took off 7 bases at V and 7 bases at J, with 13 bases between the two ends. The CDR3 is CASKRGDLEAFF. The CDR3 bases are TGTGCCAGCAAAAGGGGGGATCTTGAAGCTTTCTTT.

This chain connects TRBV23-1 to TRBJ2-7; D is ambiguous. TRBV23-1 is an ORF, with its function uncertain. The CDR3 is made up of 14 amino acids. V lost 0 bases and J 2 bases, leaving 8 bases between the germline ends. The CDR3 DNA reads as TGCGCCAGCAGTCAATCAAGACAAGCCTACGAGCAGTACTTC. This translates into CASSQSRQAYEQYF.

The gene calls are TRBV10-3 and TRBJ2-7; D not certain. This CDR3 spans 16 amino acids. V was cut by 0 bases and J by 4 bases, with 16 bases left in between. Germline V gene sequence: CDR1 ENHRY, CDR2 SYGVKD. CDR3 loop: CAISESVGWLSYEQYF. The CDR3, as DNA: TGTGCCATCAGTGAGTCAGTTGGGTGGCTATCTTACGAGCAGTACTTC.

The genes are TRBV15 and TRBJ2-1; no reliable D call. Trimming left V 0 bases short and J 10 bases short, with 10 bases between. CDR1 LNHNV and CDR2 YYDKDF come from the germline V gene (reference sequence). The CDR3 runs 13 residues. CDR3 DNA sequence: TGTGCCACCAGCAGAGAGTCAAGTCGCGAGCAGTTCTTC. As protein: CATSRESSREQFF.

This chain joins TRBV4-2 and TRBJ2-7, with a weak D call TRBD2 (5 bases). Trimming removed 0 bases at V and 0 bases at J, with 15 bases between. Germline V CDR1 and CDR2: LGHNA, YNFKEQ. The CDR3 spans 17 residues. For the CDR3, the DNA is TGTGCCAGCAGCCAAGATGTTGGCGGGTCTAGCTCCTACGAGCAGTACTTC. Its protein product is CASSQDVGGSSSYEQYF.

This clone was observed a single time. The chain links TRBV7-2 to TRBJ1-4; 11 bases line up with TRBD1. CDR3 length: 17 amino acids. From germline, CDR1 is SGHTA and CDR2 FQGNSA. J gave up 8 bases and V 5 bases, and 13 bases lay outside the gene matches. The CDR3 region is CASSPVGQGALGEKLFF. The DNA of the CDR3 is TGTGCCAGCAGCCCCGTTGGACAGGGGGCCCTAGGGGAAAAACTGTTTTTT.

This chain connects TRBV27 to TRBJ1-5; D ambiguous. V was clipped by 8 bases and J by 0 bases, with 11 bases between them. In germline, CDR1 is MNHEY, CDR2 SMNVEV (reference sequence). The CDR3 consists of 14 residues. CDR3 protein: CASQTLYSNQPQHF. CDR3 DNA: TGTGCCAGCCAGACACTTTATAGCAATCAGCCCCAGCATTTT.

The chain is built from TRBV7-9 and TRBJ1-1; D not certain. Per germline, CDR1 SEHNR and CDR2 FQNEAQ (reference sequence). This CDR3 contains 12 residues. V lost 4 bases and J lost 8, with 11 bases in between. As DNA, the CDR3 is TGTGCCAGCAGCTCTCGGGGAGTCGAAGCTTTCTTT. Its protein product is CASSSRGVEAFF. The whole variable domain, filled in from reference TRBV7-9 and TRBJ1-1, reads DTGVSQNPRHKITKRGQNVTFRCDPISEHNRLYWYRQTLGQGPEFLTYFQNEAQLEKSRLLSDRFSAERPKGSFSTLEIQRTEQGDSAMYLCASSSRGVEAFFGQGTRLTVV.

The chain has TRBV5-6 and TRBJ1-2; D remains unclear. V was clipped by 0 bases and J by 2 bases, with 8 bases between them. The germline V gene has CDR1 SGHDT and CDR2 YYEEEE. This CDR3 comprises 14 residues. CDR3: CASSLGRRNYGYTF. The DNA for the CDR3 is TGTGCCAGCAGCTTGGGCAGAAGAAACTATGGCTACACCTTC. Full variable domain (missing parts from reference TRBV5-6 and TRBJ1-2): DAGVTQSPTHLIKTRGQQVTLRCSPKSGHDTVSWYQQALGQGPQFIFQYYEEEERQRGNFPDRFSGHQFPNYSSELNVNALLLGDSALYLCASSLGRRNYGYTFGSGTRLTVV.

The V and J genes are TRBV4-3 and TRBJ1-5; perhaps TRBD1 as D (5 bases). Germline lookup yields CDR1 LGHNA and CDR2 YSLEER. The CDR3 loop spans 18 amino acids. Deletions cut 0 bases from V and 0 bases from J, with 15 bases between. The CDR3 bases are TGCGCCAGCAGCCAAGATTTTGGTGGGACCGATAGCAATCAGCCCCAGCATTTT. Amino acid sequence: CASSQDFGGTDSNQPQHF.

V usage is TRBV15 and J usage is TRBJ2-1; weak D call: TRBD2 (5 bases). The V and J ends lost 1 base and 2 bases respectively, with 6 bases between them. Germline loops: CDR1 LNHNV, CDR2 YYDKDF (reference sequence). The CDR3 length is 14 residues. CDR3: CATSRGGTYNEQFF. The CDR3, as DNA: TGTGCCACCAGCAGAGGAGGGACCTACAATGAGCAGTTCTTC.

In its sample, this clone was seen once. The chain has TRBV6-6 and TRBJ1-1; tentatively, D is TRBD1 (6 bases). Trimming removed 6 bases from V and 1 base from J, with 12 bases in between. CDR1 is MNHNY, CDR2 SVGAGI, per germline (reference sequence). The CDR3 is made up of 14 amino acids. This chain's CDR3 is CASRRSDRNTEAFF. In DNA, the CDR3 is TGTGCCAGCAGACGATCGGACAGGAACACTGAAGCTTTCTTT.

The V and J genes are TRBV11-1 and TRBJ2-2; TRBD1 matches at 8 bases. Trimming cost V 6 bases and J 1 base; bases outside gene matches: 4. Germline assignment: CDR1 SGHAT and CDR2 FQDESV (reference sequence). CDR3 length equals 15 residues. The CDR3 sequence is CASRRDRLNTGELFF. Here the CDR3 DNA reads TGTGCCAGCAGGCGGGACAGGCTGAACACCGGGGAGCTGTTTTTT.

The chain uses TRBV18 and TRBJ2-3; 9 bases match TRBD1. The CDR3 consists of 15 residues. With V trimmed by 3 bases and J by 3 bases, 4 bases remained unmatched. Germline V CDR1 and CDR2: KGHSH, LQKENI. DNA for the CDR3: TGTGCCAGCTCACCGAACAGGGGGCGGACAGATACGCAGTATTTT. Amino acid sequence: CASSPNRGRTDTQYF.

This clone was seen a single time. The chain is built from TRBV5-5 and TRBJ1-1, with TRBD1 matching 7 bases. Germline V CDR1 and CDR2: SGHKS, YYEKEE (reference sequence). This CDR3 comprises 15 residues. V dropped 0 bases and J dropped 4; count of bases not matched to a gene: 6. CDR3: CASSLDTGEFTEAFF. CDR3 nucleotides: TGTGCCAGCAGCTTGGATACAGGGGAATTCACTGAAGCTTTCTTT.

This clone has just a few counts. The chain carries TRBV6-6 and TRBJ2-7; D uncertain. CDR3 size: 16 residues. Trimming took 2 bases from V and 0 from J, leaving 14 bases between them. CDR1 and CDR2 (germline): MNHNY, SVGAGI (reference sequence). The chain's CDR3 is CASSYPSDAPSYEQYF. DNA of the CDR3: TGTGCCAGCAGTTACCCCTCTGACGCTCCCTCCTACGAGCAGTACTTC.

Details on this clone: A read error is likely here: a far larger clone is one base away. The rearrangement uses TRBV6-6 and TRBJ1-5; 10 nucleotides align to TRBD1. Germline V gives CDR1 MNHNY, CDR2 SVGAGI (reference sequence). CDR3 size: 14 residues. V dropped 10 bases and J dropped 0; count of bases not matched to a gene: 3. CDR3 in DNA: TGTGCCACCGGGACAGGGGATAGCAATCAGCCCCAGCATTTT. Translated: CATGTGDSNQPQHF.

CDR3 nucleotide sequence: TGTGCCAGCAGCTGGCAGGGAAGATATGGCTACACCTTC. Translation gives CASSWQGRYGYTF. The genes are TRBV5-4 and TRBJ1-2; D may be TRBD1 (5 bases). The length of the CDR3 is 13 residues. Germline CDR1 SGHNT, CDR2 YYREEE (reference sequence). V was trimmed by 3 bases and J by 5 bases, leaving 11 bases between them. Based on the CDR3 plus reference TRBV5-4 and TRBJ1-2, the full variable domain is ETGVTQSPTHLIKTRGQQVTLRCSSQSGHNTVSWYQQALGQGPQFIFQYYREEENGRGNFPPRFSGLQFPNYSSELNVNALELDDSALYLCASSWQGRYGYTFGSGTRLTVV.

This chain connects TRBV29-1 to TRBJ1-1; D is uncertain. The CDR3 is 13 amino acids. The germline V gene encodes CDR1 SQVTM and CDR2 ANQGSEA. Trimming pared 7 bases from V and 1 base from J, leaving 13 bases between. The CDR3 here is CSAEQTQNTEAFF. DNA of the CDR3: TGCAGCGCCGAGCAGACCCAGAACACTGAAGCTTTCTTT.

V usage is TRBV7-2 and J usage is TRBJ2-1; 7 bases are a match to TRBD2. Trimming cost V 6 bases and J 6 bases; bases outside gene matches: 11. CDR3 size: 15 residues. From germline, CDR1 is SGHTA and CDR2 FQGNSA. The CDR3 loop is CASRPSGPPPNEQFF. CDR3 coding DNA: TGTGCCAGCAGGCCTAGCGGACCTCCCCCCAATGAGCAGTTCTTC.